One and the same sample provided the 11 T cell receptor beta chains below, sequenced in a study of cytomegalovirus exposure and HLA in healthy donors. Sequencing was performed with immunoSEQ multiplex PCR; in TCRdb, only in-frame clones are kept and a portion is missing. The top ten hold 0.83% of the sample, which has hundreds of thousands of clones, about nine tenths seen once. Source material: PBMCs. The receptors originated from a woman between 18 and 29 years old in good health and CMV-seronegative.

The chain employs TRBV4-1 and TRBJ2-1; 9 bases align to TRBD2. Trimming cost V 0 bases and J 6 bases; bases outside gene matches: 9. Germline loops: CDR1 MGHRA, CDR2 YSYEKL. The CDR3 extends over 17 amino acids. The CDR3 region has the DNA TGCGCCAGCAGCCAAGATGGTGCTAGCGGGACCCTCAATGAGCAGTTCTTC. Its translation is CASSQDGASGTLNEQFF.

The chain uses TRBV14 and TRBJ1-2; 8 bases map to TRBD1. With V trimmed by 5 bases and J by 4 bases, 3 bases remained unmatched. Germline CDR1 is SGHDN and CDR2 is FVKESK. This CDR3 spans 13 amino acids. In nucleotides, the CDR3 is TGTGCCAGCAGCGAGGGGACAGGCTATGGCTACACCTTC. This translates into CASSEGTGYGYTF.

The chain carries TRBV7-8 and TRBJ2-1, with D possibly matching TRBD2 (6 bases). V shed 7 bases and J shed 7 bases, with 20 bases lying between them. The CDR3 consists of 15 residues. Germline CDR1 SGHVS, CDR2 FQNEAQ. This CDR3 is CASNPAGSGRNEQFF. The CDR3 bases are TGTGCCAGCAACCCTGCTGGGTCGGGGAGGAATGAGCAGTTCTTC. The complete variable domain, with remaining parts taken from reference TRBV7-8 and TRBJ2-1, reads GAGVSQSPRYKVAKRGQDVALRCDPISGHVSLFWYQQALGQGPEFLTYFQNEAQLDKSGLPSDRFFAERPEGSVSTLKIQRTQQEDSAVYLCASNPAGSGRNEQFFGPGTRLTVL.

The chain couples TRBV30 to TRBJ1-4, with 8 bases lining up with TRBD1. CDR3 length: 15 residues. Germline V gives CDR1 GTSNPN, CDR2 SVGIG (reference sequence). V shed 0 bases and J 8 bases; nucleotides not matched to a gene: 8. For the CDR3, the DNA is TGTGCCTGGAGTGTACCGACAGGGGTGGGAGAAAAACTGTTTTTT. The encoded protein is CAWSVPTGVGEKLFF.

The rearrangement uses TRBV27 and TRBJ2-7, with unresolved D. Trimming shortened V by 7 bases and J by 6 bases, and 19 bases separated the two germline ends. Germline-derived CDR1 and CDR2 are MNHEY and SMNVEV (reference sequence). The CDR3 has 14 residues. This CDR3 is CASTPPGPTREQYF. The DNA of the CDR3 is TGTGCCAGCACCCCTCCGGGTCCCACCCGCGAGCAGTACTTC.

This clone was observed a few times. This chain joins TRBV2 and TRBJ2-7, with 10 bases fitting TRBD2. Germline values: CDR1 SNHLY, CDR2 FYNNEI. The length of the CDR3 is 15 residues. V was clipped by 6 bases and J by 2 bases; unmatched bases: 7. The CDR3 reads CASSELAGSTYEQYF. The CDR3 DNA is TGTGCCAGCAGCGAACTAGCGGGGTCCACCTACGAGCAGTACTTC.

The chain carries TRBV6-5 and TRBJ2-3, with D possibly being TRBD1 (5 bases). This CDR3 comprises 13 residues. Trimming removed 5 bases at V and 4 bases at J, with 10 bases between. CDR1 and CDR2 from the germline V gene are MNHEY and SVGAGI. CDR3 DNA: TGTGCCAGCAGTCTACAAGGGGCAGATACGCAGTATTTT. It codes for CASSLQGADTQYF.

The chain joins TRBV9 to TRBJ2-2; D call uncertain. Trimming cost V 0 bases and J 6 bases, with 6 bases left between them. Germline CDR1 and CDR2: SGDLS and YYNGEE. The CDR3 extends over 13 amino acids. The chain's CDR3 is CASSVGLAGELFF. CDR3 DNA: TGTGCCAGCAGCGTAGGGCTAGCCGGGGAGCTGTTTTTT.

CDR3 nucleotides: TGTGCCAGCAGTTTATCAGGGGTTAGCTACACCGGGGAGCTGTTTTTT. Translating gives CASSLSGVSYTGELFF. The chain couples TRBV27 to TRBJ2-2; possibly TRBD1 for D (5 bases). This CDR3 has 16 amino acids. Trimming left V 0 bases short and J 3 bases short, with 11 bases between. Germline CDR1 MNHEY, CDR2 SMNVEV (reference sequence).

This chain connects TRBV28 to TRBJ2-5; 13 bases line up with TRBD2. This CDR3 region has 14 residues. J was trimmed by 2 bases and V by 8 bases; bases with no gene match: 2. Germline loops: CDR1 MDHEN, CDR2 SYDVKM. CDR3 sequence: CASRLAGGQETQYF. The CDR3 DNA follows: TGTGCCAGCCGACTAGCGGGGGGACAAGAGACCCAGTACTTC.

The V call is TRBV25-1, the J call TRBJ1-2; D is possibly TRBD1 (6 bases). The germline V and J ends were trimmed by 6 bases and 6 bases, with 17 bases remaining between them. This CDR3 comprises 14 residues. Germline CDR1 is MGHDK and CDR2 is SYGVNS. CDR3 region: CASRGGLKGDGYTF. The CDR3 region has the DNA TGTGCCAGCAGGGGGGGGCTGAAAGGGGATGGCTACACCTTC.